The clone carrying this T cell receptor (beta chain) was picked up many times. Its antigen is not known. TCRdb reprocessed the multiplex PCR reads via MiXCR and lists one record per CDR3 protein. The sample records some 100,000 distinct CDR3 sequences, 21% being singletons. The source of the sample is a study of breast tumors, draining lymph nodes, adjacent tissues. Axillary draining lymph nodes of breast cancer patients supplied the node samples. Broader study findings: Tumor repertoires ranked between lymph nodes and nontumor tissue in diversity, with V and J gene preferences. Data fit most tumor T cells coming from lymph node, expanding in tumor.

The sequence came from a female donor with breast cancer. Some clones in this sample may be carry-over from other donors' samples. Sequencing was performed on axillary lymph node tissue.

This chain's CDR3 is CASRGQGPNQPQHF. DNA of the CDR3: TGTGCCAGCAGGGGACAGGGTCCCAATCAGCCCCAGCATTTT. The chain carries TRBV6-1 and TRBJ1-5; TRBD1 matches at 9 bases. The V gene end was trimmed by 6 bases and the J gene end by 3 bases; junction bases not matched to a gene: 3. Germline lookup yields CDR1 MNHNS and CDR2 SASEGT. This CDR3 has 14 amino acids.